This TCR beta chain was profiled in a study of T cells in tumors after PD-1 blockade. The table came from immunoSEQ multiplex PCR; TCRdb's copy has only in-frame clones and leaves some out. The table has under 50,000 clones, around 80% seen once. This clone appeared a few times. This CDR3 has 16 residues. V was pared by 5 bases and J by 3 bases, with 17 bases between. Germline values: CDR1 SGHDT, CDR2 YYEEEE. This sequence originates from a human donor with advanced basal cell or squamous cell carcinoma (not recorded which). The source material was PBMCs, sampled before anti-PD-1 therapy. V is TRBV5-6 and J is TRBJ2-2; tentative D call: TRBD2 (5 bases). The CDR3 sequence: CASRDLRAADTGELFF. The CDR3 DNA follows: TGTGCCAGCAGGGACCTGAGGGCTGCCGACACCGGGGAGCTGTTTTTT.